Shown below are 18 T cell receptor beta chains from a single sample sequenced in a study of T cell responses to AZD1222 COVID-19 vaccine listed by TCRdb under 2021. The library came from the immunoSEQ multiplex PCR assay. TCRdb limited this immuneACCESS table to in-frame rearrangements with V and J called. A share of clones is missing; checked studies link under half to unresolved V genes, and the rest is unexplained. This sample is represented by 65,000 to 100,000 clones; around 84% of them were singletons. 22% of the sample is taken by the ten largest. According to the study, the label for this sample's time point signals: baseline before first vaccination. The material sequenced was peripheral blood, taken on day 0 of AZD1222 vaccination. Receptors originate from an adult in good health.

The chain links TRBV5-5 to TRBJ1-4, with D hard to call. The CDR3 loop spans 15 amino acids. Germline CDR1 and CDR2: SGHKS and YYEKEE (reference sequence). Trimming removed 1 base from V and 5 bases from J, with 12 bases in between. CDR3 amino acids: CASSLLWGPNEKLFF. The DNA for the CDR3 is TGTGCCAGCAGCTTGCTGTGGGGTCCCAATGAAAAACTGTTTTTT.

This chain uses TRBV4-1 with TRBJ1-4; D is uncertain. Trimming shortened V by 1 base and J by 8 bases, and 11 bases separated the two germline ends. The CDR3 spans 14 residues. Germline loops: CDR1 MGHRA, CDR2 YSYEKL. The CDR3 DNA sequence: TGCGCCAGCAGCCAAGTTACACGAGGGGAAAAACTGTTTTTT. Translating it yields CASSQVTRGEKLFF.

The table lists this clone with many counts. The chain employs TRBV3-1 (or the pseudogene TRBV3-2) and TRBJ1-4; D is undetermined. Between the trimmed V and J ends, which lost 1 base and 5 bases, there was a span of 8 bases. The CDR3 sequence is 14 residues long. CDR1 LGHDT and CDR2 YNNKEL come from the germline V gene (reference sequence). The CDR3 DNA follows: TGTGCCAGCAGCCAAGTGGCCCTAAATGAAAAACTGTTTTTT. It yields the protein CASSQVALNEKLFF.

J is TRBJ2-7 and V is TRBV27; the D gene is possibly TRBD1 (7 bases). CDR1 MNHEY and CDR2 SMNVEV come from the germline V gene (reference sequence). The CDR3 contains 15 residues. V was trimmed by 6 bases and J by 0 bases, leaving 15 bases between them. The CDR3 sequence is CASSRGTVSSYEQYF. CDR3 bases: TGTGCCAGCAGCCGCGGGACAGTCAGCTCCTACGAGCAGTACTTC.

The chain links TRBV7-6 to TRBJ2-7, with TRBD2 as a possible D gene (5 bases). This CDR3 is built from 15 residues. V was shortened by 5 bases and J by 4 bases, with 18 bases between the two germline ends. Germline CDR1 and CDR2: SGHVS and FNYEAQ. The CDR3 region is CASSRQSSGVYEQYF. Here the CDR3 DNA reads TGTGCCAGCAGCCGCCAGAGCAGCGGCGTTTACGAGCAGTACTTC.

V usage is TRBV6-5 and J usage is TRBJ1-1, with D possibly being TRBD1 (6 bases). Per the germline V gene, CDR1 is MNHEY and CDR2 is SVGAGI. Trimming removed 5 bases from V and 3 bases from J, with 16 bases in between. The CDR3 sequence is 15 residues long. The CDR3 DNA follows: TGTGCCAGCAGTCATGGACAGCCCGACGACACTGAAGCTTTCTTT. Its translation: CASSHGQPDDTEAFF.

The CDR3 region is CASSSTGTGVGNTIYF. Here the CDR3 DNA reads TGTGCCAGCAGCTCAACCGGGACAGGGGTTGGAAACACCATATATTTT. The chain is built from TRBV7-8 and TRBJ1-3; 10 bases line up with TRBD1. This CDR3 comprises 16 residues. Germline V gene lookup returns CDR1 SGHVS and CDR2 FQNEAQ. V lost 4 bases to trimming and J lost 3 bases; unmatched junction nucleotides: 6.

The CDR3 loop reads CASRGGGQPQHF. Written as DNA, the CDR3 is TGTGCCAGCAGGGGAGGCGGACAGCCCCAGCATTTT. The rearrangement joins TRBV12-3 or TRBV12-4 to TRBJ1-5; D is unclear. CDR3 length: 12 amino acids. V was trimmed by 6 bases and J by 7 bases, leaving 10 bases between them.

The chain carries TRBV3-1 (or the pseudogene TRBV3-2) and TRBJ2-3; 8 positions agree with TRBD2. The CDR3 extends over 16 amino acids. The V segment lost 1 base and the J segment 0 bases; nucleotides outside the gene matches: 3. The germline gives CDR1 LGHDT, CDR2 YNNKEL (reference sequence). The chain's CDR3 is CASSQVTSGSTDTQYF. The CDR3 bases are TGTGCCAGCAGCCAAGTAACTAGCGGTAGCACAGATACGCAGTATTTT.

V gene TRBV7-8 combines with J gene TRBJ2-7; either TRBD1 or TRBD2 may supply D (5 bases each). Trimming stripped 4 bases from V and 3 bases from J, with 16 bases between. The CDR3 loop spans 15 amino acids. Looked up from germline, CDR1 is SGHVS and CDR2 is FQNEAQ. CDR3 coding DNA: TGTGCCAGCAGCTCACTCCGGGACGTAAGCTACGAGCAGTACTTC. It is translated as CASSSLRDVSYEQYF.

The rearrangement joins TRBV30 to TRBJ1-5; 8 nucleotides line up with TRBD1. The CDR3 is 17 amino acids. Trimming removed 0 bases from V and 6 bases from J; junction bases left unmatched: 13. CDR1 is GTSNPN and CDR2 is SVGIG in the germline V gene (reference sequence). CDR3 DNA sequence: TGTGCCTGGAGTGTCGGCAGGGGGCTTTTTGGAAGTCAGCCCCAGCATTTT. Its translation is CAWSVGRGLFGSQPQHF.

This clone was picked up one time. This sequence joins TRBV5-6 and TRBJ2-7, with a tentative D call TRBD1 (6 bases). The CDR3 consists of 12 residues. Germline V gives CDR1 SGHDT, CDR2 YYEEEE. With 5 bases removed from V and 5 bases from J, the gap between germline ends came to 11 bases. Here the CDR3 DNA reads TGTGCCAGCAGATTCGGACAGAACGAGCAGTACTTC. It encodes CASRFGQNEQYF.

The V and J genes are TRBV5-5 and TRBJ2-7; no clear D gene. Trimming took off 1 base at V and 0 bases at J, with 5 bases between the two ends. Germline CDR1 SGHKS, CDR2 YYEKEE (reference sequence). CDR3 length: 13 amino acids. Here the CDR3 reads CASSLTDSYEQYF. DNA of the CDR3: TGTGCCAGCAGCTTGACAGACTCCTACGAGCAGTACTTC.

J is TRBJ1-3 and V is TRBV18; D gene uncertain. With 5 bases removed from V and 1 base from J, the gap between germline ends came to 6 bases. The CDR3 sequence is 13 residues long. From germline, CDR1 is KGHSH and CDR2 LQKENI. The CDR3: CASSADSGNTIYF. The CDR3 bases are TGTGCCAGCTCAGCTGATTCTGGAAACACCATATATTTT.

The rearrangement links TRBV5-1 to TRBJ1-6, with 8 bases aligning to TRBD1. CDR1 and CDR2 (germline): SGHRS, YFSETQ. This CDR3 spans 16 amino acids. V dropped 4 bases and J dropped 7; count of bases not matched to a gene: 10. The CDR3 coding sequence is TGCGCCAGCAGCACTAATGGGGGACAGGCCAATTCACCCCTCCACTTT. Translation gives CASSTNGGQANSPLHF.

The chain recombines TRBV27 with TRBJ1-3; unclear D gene. The V gene lost 5 bases and the J gene lost 1 base, with 9 bases spanning the gap. Germline-derived CDR1 and CDR2 are MNHEY and SMNVEV (reference sequence). CDR3 length: 14 residues. CDR3 residues: CASSLGFSGNTIYF. CDR3 coding DNA: TGTGCCAGCAGTCTAGGGTTTTCTGGAAACACCATATATTTT.

This clone has more than one count but fewer than ten. The chain couples TRBV19 to TRBJ2-1, with TRBD2 matching over 9 bases. Trimming removed 3 bases from V and 4 bases from J; junction bases left unmatched: 4. CDR3 size: 15 residues. CDR1 LNHDA and CDR2 SQIVND come from the germline V gene (reference sequence). The CDR3 DNA reads as TGTGCCAGTAGTATCGCGGGAGGGCTATACAATGAGCAGTTCTTC. It specifies CASSIAGGLYNEQFF.

The gene calls are TRBV5-1 and TRBJ2-2; either TRBD1 or TRBD2 may fit D (5 bases each). The CDR3 has 19 amino acids. CDR1 is SGHRS and CDR2 is YFSETQ in the germline V gene. The V gene lost 4 bases and the J gene lost 2 bases, with 24 bases spanning the gap. The CDR3, as DNA: TGCGCCAGCAGCCCACGGTCGGGATTGGGACGGGGTAACACCGGGGAGCTGTTTTTT. Amino acid sequence: CASSPRSGLGRGNTGELFF.